Given below is one TCR beta chain in context. The source of the sample is a study of blood T cell repertoires in COVID-19. Germline V gives CDR1 MGHRA, CDR2 YSYEKL. The CDR3 loop spans 13 amino acids. Trimming removed 1 base at V and 13 bases at J, with 16 bases between. The assay was immunoSEQ multiplex PCR, and TCRdb's table has in-frame clones only and misses some. The repertoire consists of fewer than 25,000 clones, with about 91% occurring once and the leading ten covering roughly a fifth. The sequencing sample was made of peripheral blood. The receptor was isolated from a human donor in a cohort sampled during active COVID-19. The chain carries TRBV4-1 and TRBJ1-2; TRBD1 is a possible D gene (5 bases). The CDR3 nucleotides are TGCGCCAGCAGCCAAGGAAACTTCAGGGTCCTCACCTTC. Its translation is CASSQGNFRVLTF.